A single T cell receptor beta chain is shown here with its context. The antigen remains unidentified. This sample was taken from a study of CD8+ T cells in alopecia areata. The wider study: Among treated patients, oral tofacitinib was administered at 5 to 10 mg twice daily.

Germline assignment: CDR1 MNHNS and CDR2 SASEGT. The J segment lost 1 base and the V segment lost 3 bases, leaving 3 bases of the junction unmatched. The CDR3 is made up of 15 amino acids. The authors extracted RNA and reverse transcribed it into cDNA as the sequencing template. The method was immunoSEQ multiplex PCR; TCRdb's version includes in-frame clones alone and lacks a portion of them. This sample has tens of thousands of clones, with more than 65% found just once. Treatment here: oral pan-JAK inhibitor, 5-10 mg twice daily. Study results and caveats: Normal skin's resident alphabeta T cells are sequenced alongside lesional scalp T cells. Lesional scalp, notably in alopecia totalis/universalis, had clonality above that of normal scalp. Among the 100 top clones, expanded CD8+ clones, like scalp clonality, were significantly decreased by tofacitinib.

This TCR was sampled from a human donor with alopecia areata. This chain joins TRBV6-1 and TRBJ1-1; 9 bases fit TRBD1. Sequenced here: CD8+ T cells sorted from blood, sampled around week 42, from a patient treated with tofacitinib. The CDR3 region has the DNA TGTGCCAGCAGTGACACACAGGGGGCGAACACTGAAGCTTTCTTT. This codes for CASSDTQGANTEAFF.